The next 3 T cell receptor beta chains were all read from a single sample in a study of blood T cell repertoires in COVID-19. Data came from immunoSEQ multiplex PCR; TCRdb stores just in-frame clones and leaves some out. In the table there are 45,000 to 70,000 clones, roughly nine tenths of which are singletons. The specimen sequenced was peripheral blood. The receptors shown here come from a woman between 55 and 75 years old with active or convalescent COVID-19.

This chain links TRBV3-1 (or the pseudogene TRBV3-2) with TRBJ1-4, with D uncertain. V was trimmed by 4 bases and J by 5 bases, leaving 11 bases between them. This CDR3 is 14 amino acids long. CDR1 and CDR2 from the germline V gene are LGHDT and YNNKEL (reference sequence). The CDR3, as DNA: TGTGCCAGCAGCCTCGGAAGGAGGAATGAAAAACTGTTTTTT. Translated: CASSLGRRNEKLFF.

The rearrangement joins TRBV30 to TRBJ1-5, with D possibly matching TRBD1 (5 bases). Germline V CDR1 and CDR2: GTSNPN, SVGIG (reference sequence). The CDR3 loop spans 13 amino acids. The germline V and J ends were trimmed by 0 bases and 4 bases, with 7 bases remaining between them. The DNA of the CDR3 is TGTGCCTGGAGTGTTGGGGGGAATCAGCCCCAGCATTTT. Its protein is CAWSVGGNQPQHF.

This clone occurred once. The gene calls are TRBV27 and TRBJ1-6; the D gene is possibly TRBD1 (6 bases). Germline V gene sequence: CDR1 MNHEY, CDR2 SMNVEV (reference sequence). This CDR3 has 16 amino acids. Between the trimmed V and J ends, which lost 0 bases and 14 bases, there was a span of 20 bases. CDR3 sequence: CASSLSRGIGLHSLHF. The DNA for the CDR3 is TGTGCCAGCAGTTTATCGAGGGGGATAGGGCTCCATTCCCTCCACTTT.